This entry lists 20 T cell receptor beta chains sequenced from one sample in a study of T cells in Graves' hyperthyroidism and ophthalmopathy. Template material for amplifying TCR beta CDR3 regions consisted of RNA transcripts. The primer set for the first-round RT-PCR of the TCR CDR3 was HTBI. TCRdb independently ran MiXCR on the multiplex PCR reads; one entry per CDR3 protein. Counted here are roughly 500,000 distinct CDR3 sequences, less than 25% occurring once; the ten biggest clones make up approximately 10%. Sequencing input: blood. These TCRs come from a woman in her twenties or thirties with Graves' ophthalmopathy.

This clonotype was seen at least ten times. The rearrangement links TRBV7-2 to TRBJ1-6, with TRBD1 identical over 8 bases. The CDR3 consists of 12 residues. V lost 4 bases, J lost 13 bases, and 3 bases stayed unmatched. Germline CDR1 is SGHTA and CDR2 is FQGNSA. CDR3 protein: CASSSYRGPLHF. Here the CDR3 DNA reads TGTGCCAGCAGCTCATACAGGGGGCCCCTCCACTTT.

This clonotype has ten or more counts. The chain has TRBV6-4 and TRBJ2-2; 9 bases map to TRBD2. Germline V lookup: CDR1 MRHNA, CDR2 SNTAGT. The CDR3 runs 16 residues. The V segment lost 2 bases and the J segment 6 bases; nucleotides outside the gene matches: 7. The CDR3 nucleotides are TGTGCCAGCAGTGACATAGCGGGGGATCTTTCCGGGGAGCTGTTTTTT. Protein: CASSDIAGDLSGELFF.

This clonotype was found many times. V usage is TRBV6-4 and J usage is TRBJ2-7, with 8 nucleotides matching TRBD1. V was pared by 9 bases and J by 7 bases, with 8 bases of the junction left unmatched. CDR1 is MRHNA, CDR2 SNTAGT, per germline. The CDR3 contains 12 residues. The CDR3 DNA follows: TGTGCCAGTCCAGGGGGCTCATGGGAGCAGTACTTC. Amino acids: CASPGGSWEQYF.

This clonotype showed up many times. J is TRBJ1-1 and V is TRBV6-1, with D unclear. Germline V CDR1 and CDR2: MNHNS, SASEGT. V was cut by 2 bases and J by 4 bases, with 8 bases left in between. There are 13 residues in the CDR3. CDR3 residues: CASSETTITEAFF. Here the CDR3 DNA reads TGTGCCAGCAGTGAAACGACGATCACTGAAGCTTTCTTT.

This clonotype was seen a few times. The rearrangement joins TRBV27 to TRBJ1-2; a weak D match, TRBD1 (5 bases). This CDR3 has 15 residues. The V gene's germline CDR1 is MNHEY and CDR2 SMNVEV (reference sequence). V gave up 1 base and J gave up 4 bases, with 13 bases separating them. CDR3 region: CASSLLEGSFYGYTF. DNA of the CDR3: TGTGCCAGCAGTTTATTGGAGGGGTCGTTCTATGGCTACACCTTC.

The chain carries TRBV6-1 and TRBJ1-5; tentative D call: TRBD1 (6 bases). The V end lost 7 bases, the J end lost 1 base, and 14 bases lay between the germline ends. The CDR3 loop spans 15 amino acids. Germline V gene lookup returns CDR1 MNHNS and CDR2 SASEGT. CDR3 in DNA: TGTGCCAGCAACGGGAGGGGGGTAAGCAATCAGCCCCAGCATTTT. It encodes CASNGRGVSNQPQHF.

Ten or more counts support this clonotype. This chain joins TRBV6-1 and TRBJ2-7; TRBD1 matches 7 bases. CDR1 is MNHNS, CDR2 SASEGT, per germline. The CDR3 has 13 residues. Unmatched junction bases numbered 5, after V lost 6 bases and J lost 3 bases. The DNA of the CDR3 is TGTGCCAGCAGCCCGGGACAGTACTACGAGCAGTACTTC. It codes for CASSPGQYYEQYF.

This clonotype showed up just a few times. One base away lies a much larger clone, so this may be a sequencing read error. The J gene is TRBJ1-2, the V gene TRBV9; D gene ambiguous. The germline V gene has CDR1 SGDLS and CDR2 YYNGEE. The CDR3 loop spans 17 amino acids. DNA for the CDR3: TGTGTCAGCAGCGTAGTCAAGGGTGATGGGTCCAACTATGGCTACACCTTC. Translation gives CVSSVVKGDGSNYGYTF.

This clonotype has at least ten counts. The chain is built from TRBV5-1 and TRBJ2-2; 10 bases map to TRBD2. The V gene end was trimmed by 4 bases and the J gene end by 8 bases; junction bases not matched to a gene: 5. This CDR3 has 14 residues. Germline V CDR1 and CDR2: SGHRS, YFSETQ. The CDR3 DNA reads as TGCGCCAGCAGCGTACTAGCGGGGACAGGGGAGCTGTTTTTT. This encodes CASSVLAGTGELFF.

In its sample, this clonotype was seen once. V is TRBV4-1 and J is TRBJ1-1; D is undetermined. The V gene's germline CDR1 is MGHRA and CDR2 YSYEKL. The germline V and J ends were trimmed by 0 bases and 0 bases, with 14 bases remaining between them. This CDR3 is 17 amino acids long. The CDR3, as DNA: TGCGCCAGCAGCCAAGAAGCCGGGAACAGCCTGAACACTGAAGCTTTCTTT. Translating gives CASSQEAGNSLNTEAFF.

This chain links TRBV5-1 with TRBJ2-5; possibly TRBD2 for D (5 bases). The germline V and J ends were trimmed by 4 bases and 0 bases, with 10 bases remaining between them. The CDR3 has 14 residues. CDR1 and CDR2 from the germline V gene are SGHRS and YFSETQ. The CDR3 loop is CASSVDGNQETQYF. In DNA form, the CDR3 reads TGCGCCAGCAGCGTAGACGGGAACCAAGAGACCCAGTACTTC.

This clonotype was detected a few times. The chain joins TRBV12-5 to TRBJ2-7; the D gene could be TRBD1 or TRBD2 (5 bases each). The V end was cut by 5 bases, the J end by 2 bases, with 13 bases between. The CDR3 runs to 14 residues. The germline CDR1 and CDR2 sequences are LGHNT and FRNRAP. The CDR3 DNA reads TGTGCTAGTGGTCCCCGGGACGGCACCTACGAGCAGTACTTC. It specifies CASGPRDGTYEQYF.

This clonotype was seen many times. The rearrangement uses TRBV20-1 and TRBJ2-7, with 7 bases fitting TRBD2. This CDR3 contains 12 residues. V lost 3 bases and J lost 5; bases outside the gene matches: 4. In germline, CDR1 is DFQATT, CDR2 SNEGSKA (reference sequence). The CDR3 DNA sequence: TGCAGTGCTAGCTCTGGGAGGGACGAGCAGTACTTC. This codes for CSASSGRDEQYF.

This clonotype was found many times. This chain's CDR3 is CSVDGLAGGETQYF. The DNA of the CDR3 is TGCAGCGTTGATGGACTAGCGGGGGGAGAGACCCAGTACTTC. This sequence joins TRBV29-1 and TRBJ2-5; 14 positions match TRBD2. Germline CDR1 and CDR2: SQVTM and ANQGSEA. This CDR3 has 14 residues. V dropped 3 bases and J dropped 4; count of bases not matched to a gene: 1.

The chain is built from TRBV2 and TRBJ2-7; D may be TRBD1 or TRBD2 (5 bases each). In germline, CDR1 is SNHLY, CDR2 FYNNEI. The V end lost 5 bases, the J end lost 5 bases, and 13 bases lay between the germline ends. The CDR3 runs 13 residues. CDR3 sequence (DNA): TGTGCCAGCAGTTACGGGGCAGTAAACGAGCAGTACTTC. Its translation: CASSYGAVNEQYF. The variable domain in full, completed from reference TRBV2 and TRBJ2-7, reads EPEVTQTPSHQVTQMGQEVILRCVPISNHLYFYWYRQILGQKVEFLVSFYNNEISEKSEIFDDQFSVERPDGSNFTLKIRSTKLEDSAMYFCASSYGAVNEQYFGPGTRLTVT.

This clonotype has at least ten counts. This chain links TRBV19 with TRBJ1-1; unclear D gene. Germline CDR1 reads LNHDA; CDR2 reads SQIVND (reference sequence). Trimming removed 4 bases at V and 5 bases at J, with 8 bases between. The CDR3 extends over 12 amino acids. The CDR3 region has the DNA TGTGCCAGTAGTAGTCAGAGGACTGAAGCTTTCTTT. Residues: CASSSQRTEAFF.

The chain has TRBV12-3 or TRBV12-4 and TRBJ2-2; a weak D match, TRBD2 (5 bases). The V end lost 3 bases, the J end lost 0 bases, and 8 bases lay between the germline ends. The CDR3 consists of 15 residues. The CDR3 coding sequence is TGTGCCAGCAGTTTCGGGGAATCGAACACCGGGGAGCTGTTTTTT. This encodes CASSFGESNTGELFF.

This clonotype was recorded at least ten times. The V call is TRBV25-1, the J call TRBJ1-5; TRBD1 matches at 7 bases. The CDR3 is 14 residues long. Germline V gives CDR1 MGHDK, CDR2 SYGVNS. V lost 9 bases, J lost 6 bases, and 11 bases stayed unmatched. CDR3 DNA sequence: TGTGCCAGTTCCTCGACAGGGTTGACTCAGCCCCAGCATTTT. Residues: CASSSTGLTQPQHF.

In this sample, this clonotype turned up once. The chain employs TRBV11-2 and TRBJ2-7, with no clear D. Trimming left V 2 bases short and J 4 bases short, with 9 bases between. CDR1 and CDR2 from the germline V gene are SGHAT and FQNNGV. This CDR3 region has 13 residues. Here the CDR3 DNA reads TGTGCCAGCAGCTTAACTCAGGCTTACGAGCAGTACTTC. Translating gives CASSLTQAYEQYF.

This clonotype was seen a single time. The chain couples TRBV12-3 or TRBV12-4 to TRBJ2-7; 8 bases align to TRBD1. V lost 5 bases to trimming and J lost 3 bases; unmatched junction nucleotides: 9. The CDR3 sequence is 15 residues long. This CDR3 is CASSDKTGVDYEQYF. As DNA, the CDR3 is TGTGCCAGCAGTGACAAGACAGGGGTTGACTACGAGCAGTACTTC.